A selection of T cell receptor beta chains follows, all from one sample in a study of cytomegalovirus exposure and HLA in healthy donors. Sequencing used immunoSEQ multiplex PCR; TCRdb keeps in-frame clones, though not all of them. Of 250,000 to 350,000 clones in the sample, 80% were seen once. Material for sequencing was PBMCs. The receptors stem from a girl aged 2-15 years in good health and CMV-seronegative. CDR3s include the opening cysteine and the closing phenylalanine or tryptophan. D genes are given only for firm matches. Clone size is shown for a subset of rows, as once, few, many or a class of expanded clone.

V	D	J	size	CDR3	DNA
TRBV28	NA	TRBJ2-5	NA	CASSYRAQETQYF	TGTGCCAGCAGTTACAGGGCTCAAGAGACCCAGTACTTC
TRBV5-1	TRBD2	TRBJ2-7	NA	CASSFGGYLAYEQYF	TGCGCCAGCAGCTTCGGGGGGTACCTAGCCTACGAGCAGTACTTC
TRBV19	TRBD1	TRBJ2-7	NA	CASSMGTGREQYF	TGTGCCAGTAGTATGGGGACAGGGCGGGAGCAGTACTTC
TRBV6-5	TRBD1	TRBJ1-1	NA	CASIQPGQVLEAFF	TGTGCCAGCATTCAACCGGGACAGGTGCTAGAAGCTTTCTTT
TRBV6-5	NA	TRBJ1-2	NA	CASRQGGGYTF	TGTGCCAGCAGACAGGGCGGGGGCTACACCTTC
TRBV19	TRBD1	TRBJ1-1	NA	CASSKQGRDTEAFF	TGTGCCAGTTCTAAACAGGGGCGGGACACTGAAGCTTTCTTT
TRBV7-3	NA	TRBJ2-6	NA	CASSRRVAGALTGANVLTF	TGTGCCAGCAGCCGAAGAGTGGCGGGGGCCCTAACTGGGGCCAACGTCCTGACTTTC
TRBV11-1	NA	TRBJ2-1	NA	CASSQGFEQFF	TGTGCCAGCAGCCAGGGTTTTGAGCAGTTCTTC
TRBV29-1	TRBD1	TRBJ2-3	NA	CSGDRGGDTQYF	TGCAGCGGGGACAGGGGAGGGGATACGCAGTATTTT
TRBV7-9	NA	TRBJ1-1	NA	CSSSTGFAEAFF	TGTTCCAGCAGTACAGGGTTTGCTGAAGCTTTCTTT
TRBV7-9	NA	TRBJ2-1	NA	CASSPRGAGNNEQFF	TGTGCCAGCAGCCCCAGGGGGGCAGGGAACAATGAGCAGTTCTTC
TRBV4-2	TRBD1	TRBJ2-1	NA	CASSHGTGDYNEQFF	TGTGCCAGCAGCCATGGGACAGGGGACTACAATGAGCAGTTCTTC
TRBV25-1	NA	TRBJ2-1	NA	CASKFGGPVSYNEQFF	TGTGCCAGTAAATTCGGCGGGCCCGTCTCCTACAATGAGCAGTTCTTC
TRBV6-1	TRBD1	TRBJ1-2	NA	CASSLSGTGSGGYTF	TGTGCCAGCAGTTTATCCGGGACAGGCAGCGGTGGCTACACCTTC
TRBV7-8	NA	TRBJ1-1	once	CASSYELNREAFF	TGTGCCAGCAGCTACGAGCTAAACAGGGAAGCTTTCTTT
TRBV9	NA	TRBJ1-2	NA	CASSSRPQGPYGYTF	TGTGCCAGCAGCTCCCGACCACAGGGTCCCTATGGCTACACCTTC
TRBV4-2	NA	TRBJ2-7	NA	CASSQDEGRGIYEQYF	TGTGCCAGCAGCCAAGACGAGGGTCGGGGGATCTACGAGCAGTACTTC